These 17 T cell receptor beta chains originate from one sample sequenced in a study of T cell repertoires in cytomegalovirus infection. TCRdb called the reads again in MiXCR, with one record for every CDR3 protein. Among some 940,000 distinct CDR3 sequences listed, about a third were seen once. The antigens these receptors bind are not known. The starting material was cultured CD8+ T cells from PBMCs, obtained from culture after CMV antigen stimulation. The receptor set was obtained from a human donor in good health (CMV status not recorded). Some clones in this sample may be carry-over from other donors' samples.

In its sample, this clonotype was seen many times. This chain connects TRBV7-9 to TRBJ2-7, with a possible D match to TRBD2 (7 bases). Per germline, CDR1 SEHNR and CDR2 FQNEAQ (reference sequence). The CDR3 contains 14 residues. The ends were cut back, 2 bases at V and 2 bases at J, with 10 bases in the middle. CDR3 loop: CASSLSGGPYEQYV. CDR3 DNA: TGTGCCAGCAGCTTATCGGGGGGCCCCTACGAGCAGTACGTC.

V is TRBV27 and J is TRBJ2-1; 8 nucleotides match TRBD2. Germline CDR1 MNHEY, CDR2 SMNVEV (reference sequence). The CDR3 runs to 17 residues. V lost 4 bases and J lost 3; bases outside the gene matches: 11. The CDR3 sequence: CASSSLQGRGVYNEQFF. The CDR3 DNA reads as TGTGCCAGCAGTTCCCTCCAGGGGCGGGGGGTCTACAATGAGCAGTTCTTC.

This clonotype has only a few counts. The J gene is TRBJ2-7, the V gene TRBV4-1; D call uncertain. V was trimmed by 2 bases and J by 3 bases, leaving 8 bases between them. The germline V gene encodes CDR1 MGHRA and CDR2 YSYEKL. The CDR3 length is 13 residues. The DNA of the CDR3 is TGCGCCAGCAGCCAATCCTGGGGCTACGAGCAGTACTTC. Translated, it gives CASSQSWGYEQYF.

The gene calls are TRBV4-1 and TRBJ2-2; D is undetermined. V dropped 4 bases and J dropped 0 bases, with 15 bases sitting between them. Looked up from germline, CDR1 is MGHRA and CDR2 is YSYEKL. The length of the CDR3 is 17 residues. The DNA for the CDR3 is TGCGCCAGCAGCCCCCCCGTCCTAGATCCGAACACCGGGGAGCTGTTTTTT. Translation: CASSPPVLDPNTGELFF.

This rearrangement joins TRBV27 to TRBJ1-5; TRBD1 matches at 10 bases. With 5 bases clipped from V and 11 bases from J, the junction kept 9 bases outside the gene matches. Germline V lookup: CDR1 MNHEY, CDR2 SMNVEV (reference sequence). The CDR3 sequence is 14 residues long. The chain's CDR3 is CASSPGTGVPTQHF. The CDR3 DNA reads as TGTGCCAGCAGTCCCGGGACAGGGGTCCCAACCCAGCATTTT.

DNA of the CDR3: TGTGCCAGTAGGACAGGGCTCCAAGAGACCCAGTACTTC. Its translation is CASRTGLQETQYF. The rearrangement joins TRBV7-9 to TRBJ2-5; 8 nucleotides agree with TRBD1. The CDR3 spans 13 residues. Germline lookup yields CDR1 SEHNR and CDR2 FQNEAQ (reference sequence). V shed 9 bases and J 1 base; nucleotides not matched to a gene: 4.

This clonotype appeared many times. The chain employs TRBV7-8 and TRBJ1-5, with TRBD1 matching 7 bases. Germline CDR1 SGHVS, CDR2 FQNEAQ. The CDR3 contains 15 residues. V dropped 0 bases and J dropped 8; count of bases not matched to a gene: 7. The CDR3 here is CASSLARSGGEPQHF. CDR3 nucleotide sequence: TGTGCCAGCAGCTTAGCGCGGTCAGGGGGAGAGCCCCAGCATTTT. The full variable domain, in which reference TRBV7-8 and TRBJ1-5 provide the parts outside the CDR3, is GAGVSQSPRYKVAKRGQDVALRCDPISGHVSLFWYQQALGQGPEFLTYFQNEAQLDKSGLPSDRFFAERPEGSVSTLKIQRTQQEDSAVYLCASSLARSGGEPQHFGDGTRLSIL.

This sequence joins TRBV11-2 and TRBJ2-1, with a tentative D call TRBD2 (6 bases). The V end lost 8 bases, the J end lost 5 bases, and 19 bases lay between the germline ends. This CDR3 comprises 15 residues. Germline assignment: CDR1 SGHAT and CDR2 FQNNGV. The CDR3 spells CASALARGRNNEQFF. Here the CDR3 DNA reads TGTGCCAGCGCCCTGGCGCGGGGTAGAAACAATGAGCAGTTCTTC.

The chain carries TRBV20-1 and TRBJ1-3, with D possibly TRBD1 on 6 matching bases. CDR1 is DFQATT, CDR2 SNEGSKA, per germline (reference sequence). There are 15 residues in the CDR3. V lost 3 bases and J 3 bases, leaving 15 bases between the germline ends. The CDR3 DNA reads TGCAGTGCTAGGTGGGGGGGCTATAATGGAAACACCATATATTTT. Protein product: CSARWGGYNGNTIYF.

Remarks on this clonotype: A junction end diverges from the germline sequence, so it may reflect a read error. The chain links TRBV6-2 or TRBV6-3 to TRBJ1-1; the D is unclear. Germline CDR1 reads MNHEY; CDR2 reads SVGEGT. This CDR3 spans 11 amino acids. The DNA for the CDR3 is TGTTCCAGCAGTTTGGGCACTGAAGCTTTCTTT. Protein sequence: CSSSLGTEAFF.

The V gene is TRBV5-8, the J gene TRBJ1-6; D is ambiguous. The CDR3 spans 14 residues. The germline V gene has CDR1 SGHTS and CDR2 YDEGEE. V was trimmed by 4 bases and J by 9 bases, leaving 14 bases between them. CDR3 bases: TGTGCCAGCAGCCGTTTCGTGGGGTTTTCACCCCTCCACTTT. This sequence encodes CASSRFVGFSPLHF.

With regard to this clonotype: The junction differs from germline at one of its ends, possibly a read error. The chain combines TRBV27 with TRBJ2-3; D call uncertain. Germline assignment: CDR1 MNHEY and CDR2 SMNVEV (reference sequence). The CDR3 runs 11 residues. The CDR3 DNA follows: TGTGCCAGCACCTCCTGGGATAGGCAGTATTTT. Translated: CASTSWDRQYF.

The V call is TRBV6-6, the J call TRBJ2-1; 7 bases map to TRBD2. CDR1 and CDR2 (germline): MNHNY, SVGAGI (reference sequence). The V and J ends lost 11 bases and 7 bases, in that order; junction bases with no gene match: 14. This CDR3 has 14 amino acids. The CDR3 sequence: CAVAGTTTGNEQFF. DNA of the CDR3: TGTGCCGTGGCGGGGACTACTACGGGGAATGAGCAGTTCTTC.

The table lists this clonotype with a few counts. The CDR3 is CATSRLAGGADEQFF. The CDR3 coding sequence is TGTGCCACCAGCAGGCTAGCGGGGGGGGCAGATGAGCAGTTCTTC. This chain joins TRBV15 and TRBJ2-1, with 12 bases lining up with TRBD2. The CDR3 runs 15 residues. The V gene's germline CDR1 is LNHNV and CDR2 YYDKDF (reference sequence). J was trimmed by 8 bases and V by 3 bases; bases with no gene match: 5.

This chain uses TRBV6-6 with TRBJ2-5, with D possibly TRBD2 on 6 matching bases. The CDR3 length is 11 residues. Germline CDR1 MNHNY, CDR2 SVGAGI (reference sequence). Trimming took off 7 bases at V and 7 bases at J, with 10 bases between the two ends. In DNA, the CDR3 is TGTGCCAGCACCTACGGGGGGACCCAGTACTTC. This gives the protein CASTYGGTQYF.

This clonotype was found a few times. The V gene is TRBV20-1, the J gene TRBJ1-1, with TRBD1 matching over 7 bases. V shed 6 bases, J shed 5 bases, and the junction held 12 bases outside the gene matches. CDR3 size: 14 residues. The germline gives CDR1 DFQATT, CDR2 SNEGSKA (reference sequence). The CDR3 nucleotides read TGCAGTGCCGAGTCCCCACAGGGGTTGACTGAAGCTTTCTTT. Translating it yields CSAESPQGLTEAFF.

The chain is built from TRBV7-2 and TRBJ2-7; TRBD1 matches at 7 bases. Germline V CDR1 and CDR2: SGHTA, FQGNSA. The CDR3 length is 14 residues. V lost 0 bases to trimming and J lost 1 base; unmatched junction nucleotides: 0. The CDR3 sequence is CASSLAGQSYEQYV. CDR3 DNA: TGTGCCAGCAGCTTAGCGGGACAGTCCTACGAGCAGTACGTC.